A selection of T cell receptor beta chains follows, all from one sample in a study of blood T cell repertoires in COVID-19. Produced via immunoSEQ multiplex PCR; TCRdb's table is partial and in-frame only. The profile shows just over 25,000 clones, 90% of them singletons. Specimen: peripheral blood. The receptors here all came from a man aged 65 to 79 with acute or convalescent COVID-19. Each CDR3 is given with its conserved first and last residue. The order of the fields is CDR3 DNA, CDR3 protein, D gene, J gene, clone size, V gene. D genes are given only for firm matches. Clone size is shown for a subset of rows, as once, few, many or a class of expanded clone.

cdr3_nt: TGTGCCAGCAGTTACGGACAGGGTCCCTACGAGCAGTACTTC
cdr3_aa: CASSYGQGPYEQYF
d_call: TRBD1
j_call: TRBJ2-7
clone_size: once
v_call: TRBV6-5

cdr3_nt: TGTGCCAGCAGCTCGGGGGCCTACAATGAGCAGTTCTTC
cdr3_aa: CASSSGAYNEQFF
d_call: -
j_call: TRBJ2-1
clone_size: -
v_call: TRBV11-2

cdr3_nt: TGCAGTGCTAGTAACCGGGATTACGAGCAGTACTTC
cdr3_aa: CSASNRDYEQYF
d_call: -
j_call: TRBJ2-7
clone_size: -
v_call: TRBV20-1

cdr3_nt: TGTGCCAGCAGTGGGGCAGTTGCCGGGGAGCTGTTTTTT
cdr3_aa: CASSGAVAGELFF
d_call: -
j_call: TRBJ2-2
clone_size: -
v_call: TRBV25-1

cdr3_nt: TGTGCCAGCAGCACAACTAGCCCGAGCGGCGGGAATGAGCAGTTCTTC
cdr3_aa: CASSTTSPSGGNEQFF
d_call: -
j_call: TRBJ2-1
clone_size: -
v_call: TRBV7-3

cdr3_nt: TGTGCCAGTAGTACCCCCCCAGCGGGAGGCCTTAACGAGCAGTACTTC
cdr3_aa: CASSTPPAGGLNEQYF
d_call: TRBD2
j_call: TRBJ2-7
clone_size: -
v_call: TRBV19

cdr3_nt: TGTGCCAGCAGCTTAGTAGTTGGGGGGAATCAGCCCCAGCATTTT
cdr3_aa: CASSLVVGGNQPQHF
d_call: -
j_call: TRBJ1-5
clone_size: -
v_call: TRBV7-8

cdr3_nt: TGTGCCAGCAGCCATAACAGGGGGACGGTGGAGACCCAGTACTTC
cdr3_aa: CASSHNRGTVETQYF
d_call: TRBD1
j_call: TRBJ2-5
clone_size: once
v_call: TRBV3-1/TRBV3-2

cdr3_nt: TGTGCCACCAGTGATGCCAACGGGAATGAGCAGTTCTTC
cdr3_aa: CATSDANGNEQFF
d_call: -
j_call: TRBJ2-1
clone_size: -
v_call: TRBV24-1

cdr3_nt: TGTGCCAGCAGTGGTCCCCCTAACAGGGGCTTAGGGGAAAAACTGTTTTTT
cdr3_aa: CASSGPPNRGLGEKLFF
d_call: TRBD1
j_call: TRBJ1-4
clone_size: -
v_call: TRBV25-1

cdr3_nt: TGTGCCAGCAGTCCTGGGCAGTCTAGCAATCAGCCCCAGCATTTT
cdr3_aa: CASSPGQSSNQPQHF
d_call: -
j_call: TRBJ1-5
clone_size: -
v_call: TRBV6-5

cdr3_nt: TGTGCCAGCAGCTTAGTTAGCGGTGAGCAGTTCTTC
cdr3_aa: CASSLVSGEQFF
d_call: -
j_call: TRBJ2-1
clone_size: once
v_call: TRBV7-3

cdr3_nt: TGTGCCAGCAGCGGACTAGCGCCATACAATGAGCAGTTCTTC
cdr3_aa: CASSGLAPYNEQFF
d_call: TRBD2
j_call: TRBJ2-1
clone_size: -
v_call: TRBV9

cdr3_nt: TGCAGTGCTACCACCAGGGGGGAAGCTTTCTTT
cdr3_aa: CSATTRGEAFF
d_call: TRBD1
j_call: TRBJ1-1
clone_size: -
v_call: TRBV20-1

cdr3_nt: TGTGCCAGCAGCCCCGACACCAACTCTGGAAACACCATATATTTT
cdr3_aa: CASSPDTNSGNTIYF
d_call: -
j_call: TRBJ1-3
clone_size: -
v_call: TRBV5-4

cdr3_nt: TGTGCCAGTGGCCGGGACAGGGTGCCCGGGGAGCTGTTTTTT
cdr3_aa: CASGRDRVPGELFF
d_call: TRBD1
j_call: TRBJ2-2
clone_size: -
v_call: TRBV19

cdr3_nt: TGTGCCAGCAGAAGGACAGGGGAAGAGACCCAGTACTTC
cdr3_aa: CASRRTGEETQYF
d_call: TRBD1
j_call: TRBJ2-5
clone_size: -
v_call: TRBV6-6

cdr3_nt: TGTGCCATCAAGGAAGGGGGATACACTGAAGCTTTCTTT
cdr3_aa: CAIKEGGYTEAFF
d_call: -
j_call: TRBJ1-1
clone_size: -
v_call: TRBV10-3

cdr3_nt: TGTGCCAGTCTTCCCGGCCGGGACAGCTATGAAAAACTGTTTTTT
cdr3_aa: CASLPGRDSYEKLFF
d_call: TRBD1
j_call: TRBJ1-4
clone_size: -
v_call: TRBV28

cdr3_nt: TGTGCCAGCAGTTTTCTAGCGGGGGCGATCTTC
cdr3_aa: CASSFLAGAIF
d_call: TRBD2
j_call: TRBJ2-1
clone_size: once
v_call: TRBV12-3/TRBV12-4

cdr3_nt: TGTGCTAGCAGCCCCATGACTAGCCTCCCAGAGACCCAGTACTTC
cdr3_aa: CASSPMTSLPETQYF
d_call: TRBD2
j_call: TRBJ2-5
clone_size: -
v_call: TRBV7-7

cdr3_nt: TGTGCCAGCAGTTTAACGACCGGCAGCGAGCCCCTCCACTTT
cdr3_aa: CASSLTTGSEPLHF
d_call: -
j_call: TRBJ1-6
clone_size: -
v_call: TRBV27

cdr3_nt: TGTGCCAGCAGTTACCCCGTGGCAGGGGGACGAACTAATGAAAAACTGTTTTTT
cdr3_aa: CASSYPVAGGRTNEKLFF
d_call: TRBD1
j_call: TRBJ1-4
clone_size: -
v_call: TRBV28

cdr3_nt: TGTGCCAGCAGCTTAGGCCCGGGGGAGACCCAGTACTTC
cdr3_aa: CASSLGPGETQYF
d_call: -
j_call: TRBJ2-5
clone_size: -
v_call: TRBV7-3

cdr3_nt: TGTGCCAGCAGCCTCATGGAGGGGCCCTACAATGAGCAGTTCTTC
cdr3_aa: CASSLMEGPYNEQFF
d_call: -
j_call: TRBJ2-1
clone_size: -
v_call: TRBV11-2

cdr3_nt: TGTGCCAGCAGCTCCCAGGAGGCAGGGGCTAGAGCAGATGGCTACACCTTC
cdr3_aa: CASSSQEAGARADGYTF
d_call: -
j_call: TRBJ1-2
clone_size: -
v_call: TRBV27

cdr3_nt: TGTGCCAGCTCACCGGCCAGTTACCAAGAGACCCAGTACTTC
cdr3_aa: CASSPASYQETQYF
d_call: -
j_call: TRBJ2-5
clone_size: -
v_call: TRBV18

cdr3_nt: TGTGCCAGCCACGGACTAGCACCCTACAATGAGCAGTTCTTC
cdr3_aa: CASHGLAPYNEQFF
d_call: TRBD2
j_call: TRBJ2-1
clone_size: -
v_call: TRBV7-9

cdr3_nt: TGTGCCAGCAAACAGGGACAGGGGGCTTATGGCTACACCTTC
cdr3_aa: CASKQGQGAYGYTF
d_call: TRBD1
j_call: TRBJ1-2
clone_size: -
v_call: TRBV28

cdr3_nt: TGTGCCAGCAGGGGGGCTTACAATGAGCAGTTCTTC
cdr3_aa: CASRGAYNEQFF
d_call: -
j_call: TRBJ2-1
clone_size: -
v_call: TRBV28

cdr3_nt: TGTGCCAGTAGTTCGTCGGGCGGGAGAGTCGCAGATACGCAGTATTTT
cdr3_aa: CASSSSGGRVADTQYF
d_call: TRBD2
j_call: TRBJ2-3
clone_size: -
v_call: TRBV19

cdr3_nt: TGTGCCAGCAGCTTAACCCACTATACCTACGAGCAGTACTTC
cdr3_aa: CASSLTHYTYEQYF
d_call: -
j_call: TRBJ2-7
clone_size: few
v_call: TRBV7-2

cdr3_nt: TGTGCCAGCAGGGGCACAGGGTTTGAAGCTTTCTTT
cdr3_aa: CASRGTGFEAFF
d_call: -
j_call: TRBJ1-1
clone_size: -
v_call: TRBV28

cdr3_nt: TGCGCCAGCAGCTTGGATCCAGCGGGGACACCCACAGATACGCAGTATTTT
cdr3_aa: CASSLDPAGTPTDTQYF
d_call: -
j_call: TRBJ2-3
clone_size: -
v_call: TRBV5-1

cdr3_nt: TGTGCCAGCAGTTTACGAAGCGGGGAGCAGTTCTTC
cdr3_aa: CASSLRSGEQFF
d_call: -
j_call: TRBJ2-1
clone_size: -
v_call: TRBV28

cdr3_nt: TGTGCCACCAGCAGGGGGGATGTGGGGGCTCTGGCTTTCTTT
cdr3_aa: CATSRGDVGALAFF
d_call: -
j_call: TRBJ1-1
clone_size: -
v_call: TRBV15

cdr3_nt: TGCGCCAGCAGCTTGGCGCTAGCGGGGGCGTCAGATACGCAGTATTTT
cdr3_aa: CASSLALAGASDTQYF
d_call: TRBD2
j_call: TRBJ2-3
clone_size: -
v_call: TRBV5-1

cdr3_nt: TGCGCCAGCAGCTGGACAGGGGGGTCCTACGAGCAGTACTTC
cdr3_aa: CASSWTGGSYEQYF
d_call: TRBD1
j_call: TRBJ2-7
clone_size: -
v_call: TRBV5-1

cdr3_nt: TGTGCCAGTAGTATCCTTGGGACAGGGTCTAACAATGAGCAGTTCTTC
cdr3_aa: CASSILGTGSNNEQFF
d_call: TRBD1
j_call: TRBJ2-1
clone_size: -
v_call: TRBV19

cdr3_nt: TGTGCCAGCAGTTACCCAGTAGGGGCCGCTAACTATGGCTACACCTTC
cdr3_aa: CASSYPVGAANYGYTF
d_call: -
j_call: TRBJ1-2
clone_size: -
v_call: TRBV6-6

cdr3_nt: TGTGCCAGTAGCCCCGGGGACAGGTATAATCAGCCCCAGCATTTT
cdr3_aa: CASSPGDRYNQPQHF
d_call: TRBD1
j_call: TRBJ1-5
clone_size: -
v_call: TRBV19

cdr3_nt: TGTGCCAGCAGCGTAAACCCTACAGGGGCGAACACCGGGGAGCTGTTTTTT
cdr3_aa: CASSVNPTGANTGELFF
d_call: TRBD1
j_call: TRBJ2-2
clone_size: -
v_call: TRBV9

cdr3_nt: TGCAGCGCCGAGCGGACAGGCAATGAGCAGTTCTTC
cdr3_aa: CSAERTGNEQFF
d_call: TRBD1
j_call: TRBJ2-1
clone_size: -
v_call: TRBV29-1

cdr3_nt: TGTGCCAGCAGTACCTCAGACTCTGGAAACACCATATATTTT
cdr3_aa: CASSTSDSGNTIYF
d_call: -
j_call: TRBJ1-3
clone_size: -
v_call: TRBV6-5

cdr3_nt: TGTGCCAGCAGCTTATCCACGGGAAGAGGGACAGATACGCAGTATTTT
cdr3_aa: CASSLSTGRGTDTQYF
d_call: -
j_call: TRBJ2-3
clone_size: -
v_call: TRBV7-8

cdr3_nt: TGCAGCGCTGGACAGGGGGTGATAGGCACTGAAGCTTTCTTT
cdr3_aa: CSAGQGVIGTEAFF
d_call: TRBD1
j_call: TRBJ1-1
clone_size: -
v_call: TRBV29-1

cdr3_nt: TGTGCCAGCAGACTGACTAGCGGGATGTGGTATTTT
cdr3_aa: CASRLTSGMWYF
d_call: TRBD2
j_call: TRBJ2-3
clone_size: -
v_call: TRBV28

cdr3_nt: TGTGCCAGCTCACCGGGGAGTGACACTAACTATGGCTACACCTTC
cdr3_aa: CASSPGSDTNYGYTF
d_call: -
j_call: TRBJ1-2
clone_size: -
v_call: TRBV18

cdr3_nt: TGTGCCAGCTCACCATCGGCAGGGGAGCACGAGCAGTACTTC
cdr3_aa: CASSPSAGEHEQYF
d_call: -
j_call: TRBJ2-7
clone_size: -
v_call: TRBV18

cdr3_nt: TGTGCCAGCAGCTGGGACAGGGATGACACTGAAGCTTTCTTT
cdr3_aa: CASSWDRDDTEAFF
d_call: TRBD1
j_call: TRBJ1-1
clone_size: -
v_call: TRBV7-3

cdr3_nt: TGTGCCAGCAGTGAATGGGAGACAGGGTACAATCAGCCCCAGCATTTT
cdr3_aa: CASSEWETGYNQPQHF
d_call: TRBD1
j_call: TRBJ1-5
clone_size: -
v_call: TRBV2